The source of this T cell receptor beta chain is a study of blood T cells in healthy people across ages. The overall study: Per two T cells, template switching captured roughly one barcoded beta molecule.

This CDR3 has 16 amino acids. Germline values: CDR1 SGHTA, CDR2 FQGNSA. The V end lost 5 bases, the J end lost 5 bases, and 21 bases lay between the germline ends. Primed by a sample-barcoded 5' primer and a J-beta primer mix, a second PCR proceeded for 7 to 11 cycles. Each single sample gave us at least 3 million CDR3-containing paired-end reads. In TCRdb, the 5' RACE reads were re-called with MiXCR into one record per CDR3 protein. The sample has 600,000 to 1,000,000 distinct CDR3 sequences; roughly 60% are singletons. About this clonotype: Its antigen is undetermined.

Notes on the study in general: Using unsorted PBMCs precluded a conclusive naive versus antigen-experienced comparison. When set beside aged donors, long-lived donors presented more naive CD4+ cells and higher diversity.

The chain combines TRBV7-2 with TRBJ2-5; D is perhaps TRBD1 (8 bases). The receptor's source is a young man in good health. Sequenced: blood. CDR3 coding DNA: TGTGCCAGCAGCCTAAGCGGGACAGGCGGATCGGAGACCCAGTACTTC. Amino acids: CASSLSGTGGSETQYF. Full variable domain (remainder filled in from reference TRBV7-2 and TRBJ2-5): GAGVSQSPSNKVTEKGKDVELRCDPISGHTALYWYRQSLGQGLEFLIYFQGNSAPDKSGLPSDRFSAERTGGSVSTLTIQRTQQEDSAVYLCASSLSGTGGSETQYFGPGTRLLVL.